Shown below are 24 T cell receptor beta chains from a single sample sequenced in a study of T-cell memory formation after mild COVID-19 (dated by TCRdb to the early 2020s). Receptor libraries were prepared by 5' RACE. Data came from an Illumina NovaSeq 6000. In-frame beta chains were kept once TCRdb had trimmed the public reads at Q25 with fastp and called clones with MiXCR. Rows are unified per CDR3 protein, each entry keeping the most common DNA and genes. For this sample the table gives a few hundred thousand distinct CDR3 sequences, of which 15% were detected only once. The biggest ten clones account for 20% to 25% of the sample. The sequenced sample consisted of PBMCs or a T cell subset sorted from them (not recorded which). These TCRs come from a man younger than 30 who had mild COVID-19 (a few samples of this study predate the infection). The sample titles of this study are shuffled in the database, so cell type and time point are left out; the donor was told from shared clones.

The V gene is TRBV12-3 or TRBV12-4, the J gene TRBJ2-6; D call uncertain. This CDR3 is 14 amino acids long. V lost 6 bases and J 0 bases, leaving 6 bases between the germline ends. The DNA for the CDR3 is TGTGCCAGCAGCCGGGTCTCTGGGGCCAACGTCCTGACTTTC. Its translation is CASSRVSGANVLTF.

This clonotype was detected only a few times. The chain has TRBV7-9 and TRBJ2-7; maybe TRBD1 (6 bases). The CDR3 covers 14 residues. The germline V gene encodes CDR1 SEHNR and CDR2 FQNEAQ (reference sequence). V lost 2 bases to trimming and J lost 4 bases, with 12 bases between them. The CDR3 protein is CASSLTGGWYEQYF. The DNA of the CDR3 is TGTGCCAGCAGCTTAACTGGGGGCTGGTACGAGCAGTACTTC.

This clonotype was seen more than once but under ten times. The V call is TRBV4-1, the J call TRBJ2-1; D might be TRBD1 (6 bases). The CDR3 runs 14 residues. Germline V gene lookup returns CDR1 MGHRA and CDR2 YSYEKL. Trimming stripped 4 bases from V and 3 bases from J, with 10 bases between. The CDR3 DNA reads TGCGCCAGCAGCCGAGACAGGAGCTACAATGAGCAGTTCTTC. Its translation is CASSRDRSYNEQFF.

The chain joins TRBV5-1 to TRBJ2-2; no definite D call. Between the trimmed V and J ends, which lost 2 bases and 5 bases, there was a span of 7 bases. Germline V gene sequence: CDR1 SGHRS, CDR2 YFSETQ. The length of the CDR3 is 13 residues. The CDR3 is CASSFMTTGELFF. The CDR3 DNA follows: TGCGCCAGCAGCTTTATGACAACCGGGGAGCTGTTTTTT.

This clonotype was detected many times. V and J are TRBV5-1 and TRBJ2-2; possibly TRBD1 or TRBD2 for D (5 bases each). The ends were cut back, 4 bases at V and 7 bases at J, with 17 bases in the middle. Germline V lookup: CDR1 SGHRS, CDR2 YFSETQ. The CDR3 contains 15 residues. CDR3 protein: CASSATADYSGELFF. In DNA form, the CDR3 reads TGCGCCAGCAGCGCGACAGCGGATTACAGCGGGGAGCTGTTTTTT. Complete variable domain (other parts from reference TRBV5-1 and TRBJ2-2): KAGVTQTPRYLIKTRGQQVTLSCSPISGHRSVSWYQQTPGQGLQFLFEYFSETQRNKGNFPGRFSGRQFSNSRSEMNVSTLELGDSALYLCASSATADYSGELFFGEGSRLTVL.

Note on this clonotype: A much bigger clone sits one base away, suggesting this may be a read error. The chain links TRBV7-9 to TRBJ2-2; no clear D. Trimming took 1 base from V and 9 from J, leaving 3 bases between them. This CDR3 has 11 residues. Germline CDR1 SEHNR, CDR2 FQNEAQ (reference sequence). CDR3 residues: CASSLGWELFF. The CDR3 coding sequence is TGTGCCAGCAGCTTAGGGTGGGAGCTGTTTTTT. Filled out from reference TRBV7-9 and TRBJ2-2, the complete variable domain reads DTGVSQNPRHKITKRGQNVTFRCDPISEHNRLYWYRQTLGQGPEFLTYFQNEAQLEKSRLLSDRFSAERPKGSFSTLEIQRTEQGDSAMYLCASSLGWELFFGEGSRLTVL.

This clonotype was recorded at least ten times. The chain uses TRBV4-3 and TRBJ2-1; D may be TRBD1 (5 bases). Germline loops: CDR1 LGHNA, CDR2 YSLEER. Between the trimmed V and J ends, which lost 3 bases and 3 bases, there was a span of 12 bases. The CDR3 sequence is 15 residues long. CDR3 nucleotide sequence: TGCGCCAGCAGCCAGGAGAGACAGATCTACAATGAGCAGTTCTTC. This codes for CASSQERQIYNEQFF.

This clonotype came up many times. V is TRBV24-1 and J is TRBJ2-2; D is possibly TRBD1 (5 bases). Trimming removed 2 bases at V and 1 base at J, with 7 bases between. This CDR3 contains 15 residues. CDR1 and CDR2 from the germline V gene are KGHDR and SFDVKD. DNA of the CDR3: TGTGCCACCAGTGATTACCAGGGGAACACCGGGGAGCTGTTTTTT. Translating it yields CATSDYQGNTGELFF.

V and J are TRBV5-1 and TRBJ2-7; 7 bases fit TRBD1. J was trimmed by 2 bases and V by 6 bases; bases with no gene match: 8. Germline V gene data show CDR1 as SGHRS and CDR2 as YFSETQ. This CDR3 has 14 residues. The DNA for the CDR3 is TGCGCCAGCACCCGGGACAGCCCCACCTACGAGCAGTACTTC. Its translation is CASTRDSPTYEQYF.

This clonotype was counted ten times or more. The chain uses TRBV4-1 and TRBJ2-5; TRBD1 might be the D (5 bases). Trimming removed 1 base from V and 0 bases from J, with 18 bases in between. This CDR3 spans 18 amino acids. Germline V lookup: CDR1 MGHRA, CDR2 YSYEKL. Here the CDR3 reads CASSQADNRRLYQETQYF. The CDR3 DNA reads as TGCGCCAGCAGCCAAGCCGATAACAGGAGACTCTACCAAGAGACCCAGTACTTC.

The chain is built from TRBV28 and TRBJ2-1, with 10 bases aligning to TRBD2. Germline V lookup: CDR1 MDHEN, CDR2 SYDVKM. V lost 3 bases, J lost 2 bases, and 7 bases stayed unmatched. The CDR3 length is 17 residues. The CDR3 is CASSFLAGGSPYNEQFF. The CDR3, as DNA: TGTGCCAGCAGTTTTTTAGCGGGGGGTAGTCCCTACAATGAGCAGTTCTTC.

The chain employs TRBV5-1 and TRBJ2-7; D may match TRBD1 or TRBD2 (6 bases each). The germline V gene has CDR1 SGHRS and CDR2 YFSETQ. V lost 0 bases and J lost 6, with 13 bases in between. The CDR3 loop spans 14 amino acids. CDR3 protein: CASSLAPGAGEQYV. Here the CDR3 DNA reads TGCGCCAGCAGCTTGGCGCCGGGGGCGGGCGAGCAGTACGTC.

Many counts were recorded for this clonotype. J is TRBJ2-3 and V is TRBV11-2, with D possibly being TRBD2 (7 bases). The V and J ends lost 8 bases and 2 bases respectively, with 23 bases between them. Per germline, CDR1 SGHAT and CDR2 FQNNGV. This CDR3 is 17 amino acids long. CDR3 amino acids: CASDTTRGGRPTDTQYF. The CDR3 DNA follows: TGTGCCAGCGATACTACAAGGGGGGGGCGACCCACAGATACGCAGTATTTT.

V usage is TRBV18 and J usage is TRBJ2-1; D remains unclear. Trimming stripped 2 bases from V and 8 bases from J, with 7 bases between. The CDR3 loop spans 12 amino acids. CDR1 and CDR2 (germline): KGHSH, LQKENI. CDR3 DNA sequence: TGTGCCAGCTCACCAGACGTTGATGAGCAGTTCTTC. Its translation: CASSPDVDEQFF. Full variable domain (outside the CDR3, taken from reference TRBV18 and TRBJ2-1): NAGVMQNPRHLVRRRGQEARLRCSPMKGHSHVYWYRQLPEEGLKFMVYLQKENIIDESGMPKERFSAEFPKEGPSILRIQQVVRGDSAAYFCASSPDVDEQFFGPGTRLTVL.

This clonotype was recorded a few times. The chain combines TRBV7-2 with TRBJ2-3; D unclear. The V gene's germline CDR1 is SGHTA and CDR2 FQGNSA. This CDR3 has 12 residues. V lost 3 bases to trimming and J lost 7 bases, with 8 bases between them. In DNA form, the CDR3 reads TGTGCCAGCAGCTTGTACCAGAATACGCAGTATTTT. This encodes CASSLYQNTQYF.

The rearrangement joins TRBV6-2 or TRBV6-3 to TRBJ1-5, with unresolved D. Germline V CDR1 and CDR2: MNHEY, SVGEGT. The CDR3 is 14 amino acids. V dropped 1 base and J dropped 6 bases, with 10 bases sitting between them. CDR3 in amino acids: CASSYWGAGQPQHF. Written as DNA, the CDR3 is TGTGCCAGCAGTTACTGGGGAGCGGGTCAGCCCCAGCATTTT.

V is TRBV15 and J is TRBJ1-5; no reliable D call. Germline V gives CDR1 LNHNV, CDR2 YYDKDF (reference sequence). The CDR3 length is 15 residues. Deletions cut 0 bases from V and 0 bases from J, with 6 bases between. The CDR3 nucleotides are TGTGCCACCAGCAGAGATCGGGGTAGCAATCAGCCCCAGCATTTT. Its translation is CATSRDRGSNQPQHF.

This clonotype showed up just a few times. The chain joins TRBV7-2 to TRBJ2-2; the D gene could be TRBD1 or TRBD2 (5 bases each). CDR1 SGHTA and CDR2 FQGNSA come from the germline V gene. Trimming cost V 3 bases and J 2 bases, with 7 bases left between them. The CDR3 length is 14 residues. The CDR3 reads CASSFGGNTGELFF. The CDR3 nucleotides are TGTGCCAGCAGCTTTGGGGGTAACACCGGGGAGCTGTTTTTT.

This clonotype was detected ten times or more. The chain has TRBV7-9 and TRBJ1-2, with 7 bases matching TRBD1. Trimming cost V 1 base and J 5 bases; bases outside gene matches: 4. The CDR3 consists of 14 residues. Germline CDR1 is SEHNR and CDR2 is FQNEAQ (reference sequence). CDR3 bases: TGTGCCAGCAGCTTAGAAGGGGGCGAATATGGCTACACCTTC. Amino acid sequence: CASSLEGGEYGYTF.

CDR3 sequence: CASSEGHRRNTIYF. CDR3 nucleotide sequence: TGTGCCAGCAGTGAAGGTCATCGAAGAAACACCATATATTTT. V and J are TRBV2 and TRBJ1-3, with D unclear. Germline CDR1 and CDR2: SNHLY and FYNNEI. V was pared by 1 base and J by 5 bases, with 9 bases between. The CDR3 consists of 14 residues.

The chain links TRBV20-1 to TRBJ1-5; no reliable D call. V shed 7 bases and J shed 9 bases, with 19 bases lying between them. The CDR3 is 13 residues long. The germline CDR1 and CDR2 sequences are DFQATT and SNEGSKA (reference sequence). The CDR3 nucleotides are TGCAGTGGGGTCGGGGAGTGGCTAGGGCCCCAGCATTTT. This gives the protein CSGVGEWLGPQHF.

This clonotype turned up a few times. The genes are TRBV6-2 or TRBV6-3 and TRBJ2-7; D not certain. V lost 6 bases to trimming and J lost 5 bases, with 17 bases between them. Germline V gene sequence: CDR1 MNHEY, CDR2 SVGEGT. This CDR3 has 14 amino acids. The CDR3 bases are TGTGCCAGCAGCCGAGATACCCCAAGAGACGAGCAGTACGTC. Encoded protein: CASSRDTPRDEQYV.

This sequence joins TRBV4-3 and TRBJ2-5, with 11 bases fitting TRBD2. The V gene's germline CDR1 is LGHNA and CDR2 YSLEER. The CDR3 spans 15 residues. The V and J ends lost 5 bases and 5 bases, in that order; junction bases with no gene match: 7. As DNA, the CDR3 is TGCGCCAGCAGCTGGTATAGCGGGGGGGCGGAGACCCAGTACTTC. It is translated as CASSWYSGGAETQYF.

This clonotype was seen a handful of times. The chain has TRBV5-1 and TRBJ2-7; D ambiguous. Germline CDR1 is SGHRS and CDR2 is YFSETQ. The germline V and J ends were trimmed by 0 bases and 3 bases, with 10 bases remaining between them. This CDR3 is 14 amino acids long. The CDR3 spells CASSLDGPYYEQYF. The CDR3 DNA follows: TGCGCCAGCAGCTTGGACGGACCTTACTACGAGCAGTACTTC.